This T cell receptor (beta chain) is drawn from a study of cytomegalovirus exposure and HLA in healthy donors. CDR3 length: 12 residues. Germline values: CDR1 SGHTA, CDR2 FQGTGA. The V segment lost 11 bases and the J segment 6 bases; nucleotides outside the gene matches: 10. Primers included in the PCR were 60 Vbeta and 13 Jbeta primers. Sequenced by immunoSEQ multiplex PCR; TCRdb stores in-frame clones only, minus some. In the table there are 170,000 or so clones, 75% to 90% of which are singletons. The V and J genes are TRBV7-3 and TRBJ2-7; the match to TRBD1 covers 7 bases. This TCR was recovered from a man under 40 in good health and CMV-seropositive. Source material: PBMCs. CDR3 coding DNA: TGTGCCTCGGGCAGGACAGGCTCCGAGCAGTACTTC. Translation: CASGRTGSEQYF. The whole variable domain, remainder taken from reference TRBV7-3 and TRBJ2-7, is GAGVSQTPSNKVTEKGKYVELRCDPISGHTALYWYRQSLGQGPEFLIYFQGTGAADDSGLPNDRFFAVRPEGSVSTLKIQRTERGDSAVYLCASGRTGSEQYFGPGTRLTVT.